The present T cell receptor (beta chain) was sequenced within a study of memory CD4+ T cells and cytomegalovirus serostatus. The wider study: Of the healthy Belgian adults, several were CMV seropositive and approximately 24 seronegative. Study results and limitations: Suggested: most of the CMV-linked TCR signature lies in CD4+ memory cells. Of 150 to 200 reported CMV TCRbeta sequences, under 70 were found in memory CD4+ repertoires.

Assay used: immunoSEQ multiplex PCR; TCRdb lists only in-frame clones, some missing. The table shows about 50,000 clones, with roughly 78% occurring only once. The CDR3 totals 15 residues. V lost 1 base and J lost 3; bases outside the gene matches: 3. In germline, CDR1 is SGHTA, CDR2 FQGNSA. Single viable CD3+CD4+CD8-CD45RO+ cells were sorted as the memory CD4+ T cells. Donors' CMV status reflects serum IgG against pp150, pp28, p38, p52. Points on this clone: No antigen is known for it.

Sequencing was done on a sample of memory CD4+ T cells from blood. The clonotype was recovered from an adult in good health and CMV-seronegative. The J gene is TRBJ2-7, the V gene TRBV7-2; 10 nucleotides align to TRBD2. In nucleotides, the CDR3 is TGTGCCAGCAGCTTAGGGGCTAGCGGGAGCTACGAGCAGTACTTC. This codes for CASSLGASGSYEQYF.